The clone carrying this TCR beta chain came up many times. The entry originates in a study of Graves' ophthalmopathy and Graves' hyperthyroidism. Amplification of TCR beta CDR3 regions used RNA transcripts. The workflow started with a first-round RT-PCR run with HTBI primers and then moved on to a second-round multiplex PCR. TCRdb analysed the multiplex PCR reads with MiXCR anew, one entry per CDR3 protein. The sample holds around 1.1 million distinct CDR3 sequences; about 36% are singletons and the top ten take approximately 12%. Germline V gene sequence: CDR1 SGHTS, CDR2 YDEGEE. The CDR3 has 14 amino acids. The V end was cut by 5 bases, the J end by 4 bases, with 15 bases between.

The clonotype originates from an adult man with Graves' hyperthyroidism. The chain links TRBV5-8 to TRBJ1-1; a weak D match, TRBD1 (5 bases). The sequencing sample was made of peripheral blood or thyroid tissue (not recorded which). CDR3 protein: CASSSVGGGTEAFF. The CDR3, as DNA: TGTGCCAGCAGTTCGGTTGGGGGAGGCACTGAAGCTTTCTTT.